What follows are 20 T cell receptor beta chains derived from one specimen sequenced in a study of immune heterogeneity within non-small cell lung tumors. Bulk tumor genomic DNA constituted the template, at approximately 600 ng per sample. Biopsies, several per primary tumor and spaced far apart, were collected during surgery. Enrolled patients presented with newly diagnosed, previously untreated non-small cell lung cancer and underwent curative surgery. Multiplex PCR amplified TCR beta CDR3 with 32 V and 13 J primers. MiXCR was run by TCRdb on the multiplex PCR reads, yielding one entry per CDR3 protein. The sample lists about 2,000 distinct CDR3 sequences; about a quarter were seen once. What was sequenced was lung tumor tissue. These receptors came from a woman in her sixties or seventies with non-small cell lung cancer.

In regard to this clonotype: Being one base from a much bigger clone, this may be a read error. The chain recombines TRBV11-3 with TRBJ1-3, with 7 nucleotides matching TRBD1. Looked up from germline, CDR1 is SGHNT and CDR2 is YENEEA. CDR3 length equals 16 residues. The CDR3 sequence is CSSSLGGGAPGNTIYF. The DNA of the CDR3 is TGTTCCAGCAGCTTAGGAGGGGGCGCCCCTGGAAACACCATATATTTT. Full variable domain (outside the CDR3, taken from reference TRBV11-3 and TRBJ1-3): EAGVVQSPRYKIIEKKQPVAFWCNPISGHNTLYWYLQNLGQGPELLIRYENEEAVDDSQLPKDRFSAERLKGVDSTLKIQPAELGDSAVYLCSSSLGGGAPGNTIYFGEGSWLTVV.

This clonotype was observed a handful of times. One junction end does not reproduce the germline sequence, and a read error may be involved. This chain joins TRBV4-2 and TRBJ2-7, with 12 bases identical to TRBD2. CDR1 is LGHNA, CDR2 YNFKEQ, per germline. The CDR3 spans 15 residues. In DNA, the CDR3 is TGTGACAGCAGCCAAGGAGGACTAGCGGGGTTAGAGCAGTACTTC. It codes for CDSSQGGLAGLEQYF.

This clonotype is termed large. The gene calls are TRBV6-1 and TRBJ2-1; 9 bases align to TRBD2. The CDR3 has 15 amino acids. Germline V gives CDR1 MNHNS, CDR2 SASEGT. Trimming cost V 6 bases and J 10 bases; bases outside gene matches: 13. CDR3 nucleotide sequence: TGTGCCAGCAGCCAGACTAGCGGACCATTTAGGGAGCAGTTCTTC. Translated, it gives CASSQTSGPFREQFF.

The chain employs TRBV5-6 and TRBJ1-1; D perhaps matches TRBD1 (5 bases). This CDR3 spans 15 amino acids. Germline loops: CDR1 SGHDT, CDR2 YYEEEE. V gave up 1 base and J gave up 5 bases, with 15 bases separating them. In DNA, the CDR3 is TGTGCCAGCAGCTTGTCTGGTGGGGGATGGACTGAAGCTTTCTTT. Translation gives CASSLSGGGWTEAFF. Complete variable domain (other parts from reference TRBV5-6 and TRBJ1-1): DAGVTQSPTHLIKTRGQQVTLRCSPKSGHDTVSWYQQALGQGPQFIFQYYEEEERQRGNFPDRFSGHQFPNYSSELNVNALLLGDSALYLCASSLSGGGWTEAFFGQGTRLTVV.

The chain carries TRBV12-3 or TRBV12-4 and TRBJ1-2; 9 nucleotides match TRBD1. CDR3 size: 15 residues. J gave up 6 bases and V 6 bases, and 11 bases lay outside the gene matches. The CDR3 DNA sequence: TGTGCCAGCAGCCCGACCCCCGGGACAGGGCATGGCTACACCTTC. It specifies CASSPTPGTGHGYTF.

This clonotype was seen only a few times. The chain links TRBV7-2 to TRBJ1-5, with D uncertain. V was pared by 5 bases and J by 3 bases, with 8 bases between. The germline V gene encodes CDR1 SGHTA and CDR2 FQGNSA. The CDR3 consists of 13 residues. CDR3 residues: CASSHSNNQPQHF. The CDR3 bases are TGTGCCAGCAGCCATTCAAACAATCAGCCCCAGCATTTT.

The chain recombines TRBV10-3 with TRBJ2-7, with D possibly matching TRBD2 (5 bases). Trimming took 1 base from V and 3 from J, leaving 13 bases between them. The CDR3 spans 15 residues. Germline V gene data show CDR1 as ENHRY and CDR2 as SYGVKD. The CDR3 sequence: CAISEWSAGSYEQYF. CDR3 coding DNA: TGTGCCATCAGTGAGTGGAGCGCTGGGAGCTACGAGCAGTACTTC.

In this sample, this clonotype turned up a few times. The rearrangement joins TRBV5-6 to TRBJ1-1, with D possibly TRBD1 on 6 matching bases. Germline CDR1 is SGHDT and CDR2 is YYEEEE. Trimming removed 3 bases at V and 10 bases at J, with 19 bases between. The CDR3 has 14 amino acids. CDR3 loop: CASSSDTRGLGAFF. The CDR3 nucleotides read TGTGCCAGCAGCTCCGACACCAGGGGACTCGGAGCTTTCTTT.

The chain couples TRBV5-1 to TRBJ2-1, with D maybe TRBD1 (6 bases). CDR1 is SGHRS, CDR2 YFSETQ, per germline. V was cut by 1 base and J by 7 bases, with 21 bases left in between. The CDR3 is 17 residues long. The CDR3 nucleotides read TGCGCCAGCAGCTTGTTCCTTACAGGGCGGGCGGAGAATGAGCAGTTCTTC. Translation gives CASSLFLTGRAENEQFF.

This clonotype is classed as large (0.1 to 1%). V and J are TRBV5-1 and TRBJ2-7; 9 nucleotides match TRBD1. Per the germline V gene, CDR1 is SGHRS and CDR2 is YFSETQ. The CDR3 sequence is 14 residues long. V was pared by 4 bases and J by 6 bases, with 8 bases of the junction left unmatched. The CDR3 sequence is CASSVPGQGSEQYF. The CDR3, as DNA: TGCGCCAGCAGCGTACCGGGACAGGGTTCCGAGCAGTACTTC.

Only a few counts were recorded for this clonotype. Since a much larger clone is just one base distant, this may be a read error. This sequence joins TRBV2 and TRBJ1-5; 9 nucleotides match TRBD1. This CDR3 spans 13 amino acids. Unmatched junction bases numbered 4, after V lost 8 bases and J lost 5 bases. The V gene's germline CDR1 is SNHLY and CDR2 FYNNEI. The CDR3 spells CASRGQGYQPQHF. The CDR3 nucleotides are TGTGCCAGCCGGGGACAGGGCTATCAGCCCCAGCATTTT.

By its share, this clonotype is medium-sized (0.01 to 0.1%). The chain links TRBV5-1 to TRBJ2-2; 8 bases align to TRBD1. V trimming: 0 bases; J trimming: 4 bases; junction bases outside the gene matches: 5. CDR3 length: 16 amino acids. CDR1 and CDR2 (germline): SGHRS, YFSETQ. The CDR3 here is CASSLAGTGGTGELFF. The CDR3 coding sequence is TGCGCCAGCAGCTTGGCCGGTACAGGGGGCACCGGGGAGCTGTTTTTT.

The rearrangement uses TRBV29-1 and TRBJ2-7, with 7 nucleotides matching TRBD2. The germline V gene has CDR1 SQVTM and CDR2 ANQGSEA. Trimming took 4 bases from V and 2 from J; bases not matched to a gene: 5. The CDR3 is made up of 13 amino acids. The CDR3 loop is CSVGHGGAYEQYF. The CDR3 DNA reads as TGCAGCGTTGGACATGGGGGGGCCTACGAGCAGTACTTC.

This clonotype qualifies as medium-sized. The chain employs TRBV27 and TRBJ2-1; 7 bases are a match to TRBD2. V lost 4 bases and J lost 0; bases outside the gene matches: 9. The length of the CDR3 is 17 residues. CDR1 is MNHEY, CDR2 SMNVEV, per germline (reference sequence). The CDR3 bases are TGTGCCAGCAGTTCTCCTATAGCGGGCCGCTCCTACAATGAGCAGTTCTTC. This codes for CASSSPIAGRSYNEQFF.

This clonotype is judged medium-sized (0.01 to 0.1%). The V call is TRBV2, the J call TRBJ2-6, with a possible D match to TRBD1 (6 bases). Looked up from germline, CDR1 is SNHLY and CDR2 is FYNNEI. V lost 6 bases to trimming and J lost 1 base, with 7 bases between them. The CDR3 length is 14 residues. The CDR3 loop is CASRQGSGANVLTF. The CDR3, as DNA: TGTGCCAGCAGACAGGGTTCTGGGGCCAACGTCCTGACTTTC.

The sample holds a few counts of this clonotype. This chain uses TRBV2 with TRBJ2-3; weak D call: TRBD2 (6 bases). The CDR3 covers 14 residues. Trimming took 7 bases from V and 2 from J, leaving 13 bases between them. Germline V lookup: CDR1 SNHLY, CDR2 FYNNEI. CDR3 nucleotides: TGTGCCAGCACATCAGCGGGCCTCACAGATACGCAGTATTTT. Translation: CASTSAGLTDTQYF.

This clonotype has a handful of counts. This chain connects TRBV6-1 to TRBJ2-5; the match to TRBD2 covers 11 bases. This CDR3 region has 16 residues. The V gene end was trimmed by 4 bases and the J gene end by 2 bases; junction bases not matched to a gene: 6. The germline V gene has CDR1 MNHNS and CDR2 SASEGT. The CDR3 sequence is CASSARLAGLQETQYF. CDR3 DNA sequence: TGTGCCAGCAGTGCAAGACTAGCGGGATTACAAGAGACCCAGTACTTC.

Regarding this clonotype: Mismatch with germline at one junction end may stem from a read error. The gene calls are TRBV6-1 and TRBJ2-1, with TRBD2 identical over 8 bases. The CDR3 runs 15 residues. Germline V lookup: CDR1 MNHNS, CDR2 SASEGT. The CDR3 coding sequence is TGTGCCAGCAGTGGGATAGCGGGGACCTACAATGATCAGTTCTTC. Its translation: CASSGIAGTYNDQFF.

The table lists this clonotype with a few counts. DNA for the CDR3: TGTGCCAGTAGTTTCGGGACAGGGGGAGAGACCCAGTACTTC. This sequence encodes CASSFGTGGETQYF. The chain recombines TRBV19 with TRBJ2-5; 11 positions agree with TRBD1. J was trimmed by 4 bases and V by 5 bases; bases with no gene match: 3. From germline, CDR1 is LNHDA and CDR2 SQIVND (reference sequence). The CDR3 covers 14 residues.

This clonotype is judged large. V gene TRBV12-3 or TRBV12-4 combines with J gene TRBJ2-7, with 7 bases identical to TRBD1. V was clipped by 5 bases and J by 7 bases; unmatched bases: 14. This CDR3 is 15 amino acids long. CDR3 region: CASSGRQGHLREQYF. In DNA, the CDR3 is TGTGCCAGCAGTGGTCGACAGGGCCATCTACGAGAGCAGTACTTC.